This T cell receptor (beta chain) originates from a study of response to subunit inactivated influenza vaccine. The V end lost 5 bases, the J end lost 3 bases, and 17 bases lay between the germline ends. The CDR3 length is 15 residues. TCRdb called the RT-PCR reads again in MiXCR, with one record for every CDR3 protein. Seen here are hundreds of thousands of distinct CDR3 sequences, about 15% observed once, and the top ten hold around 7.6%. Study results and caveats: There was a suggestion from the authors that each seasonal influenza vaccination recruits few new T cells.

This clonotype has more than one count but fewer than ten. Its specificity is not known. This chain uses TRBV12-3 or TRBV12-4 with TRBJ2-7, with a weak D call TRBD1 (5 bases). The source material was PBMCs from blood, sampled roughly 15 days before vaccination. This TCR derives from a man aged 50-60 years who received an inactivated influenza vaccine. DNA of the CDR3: TGTGCCAGCAGTCTCCCCAGCCAGGGTTACTACGAGCAGTACTTC. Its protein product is CASSLPSQGYYEQYF.